The source of this T cell receptor (beta chain) is a study of post-analysis software for immune sequencing data. Turning to the study itself: Recorded disease courses covered relapsing-remitting, secondary progressive and progressive-relapsing multiple sclerosis. Some patients had no subtype annotation.

The CDR3 spans 18 residues. Germline V CDR1 and CDR2: DFQATT, SNEGSKA (reference sequence). A single count supports this clonotype. Its antigen is unidentified. A read error may account for a junction end that differs from germline. Study-wide findings and caveats: Patients carried roughly 5 TRBV segments more frequently than controls did, and TRBV5-6, TRBV5-1 and TRBV20-1 were among them. By F measure, samples from a shared preparation batch strongly co-clustered. In multiple sclerosis, normalized Chao1 diversity was significantly below that of controls.

TCR beta cDNA libraries had unique molecular identifiers. Yield was 500,000 or so cDNA molecules from around 1 to 9.1 million T cells. TCRdb reanalysed the PCR reads using MiXCR and keeps one entry per CDR3 protein. The sample lists more than 450,000 distinct CDR3 sequences, around a third seen once, with around 6% in the top ten. Sequencing was done on a sample of blood. This TCR derives from a girl aged 2 to 17 with multiple sclerosis. This chain links TRBV20-1 with TRBJ1-1; 9 positions match TRBD1. CDR3 residues: CSARTYRTGARYDTKAFF. DNA for the CDR3: TGCAGTGCTAGGACCTACCGGACAGGGGCTAGGTACGACACTAAAGCTTTCTTT.